What follows is one T cell receptor (beta chain) and its context. Original data processing: Cell counts per sample came from amplifying reference gene primers. Using immunoSEQ multiplex PCR, the repertoire was profiled, and TCRdb retains in-frame clones only, with some absent. D and trimming were read from the DNA, whereas the V and J calls and clone size are those reported in that table. This sample has under 250,000 clones, with 82% found just once. CDR3 length: 17 residues. Germline V gene data show CDR1 as LGHNA and CDR2 as YNFKEQ. Trimming removed 0 bases from V and 2 bases from J, with 17 bases in between. This sample was taken from a study of blood T cell repertoires in COVID-19. Across the study: Samples representing acute and convalescent COVID-19 were sourced from the United States, Italy and Spain.

The sequence came from a woman of 80 years or more with acute or convalescent COVID-19. This sequence joins TRBV4-2 and TRBJ2-7; D is possibly TRBD2 (6 bases). Sequencing was carried out using peripheral blood. The CDR3 nucleotides read TGTGCCAGCAGCCAAGAAGTAATTTTAGCGGTTCCCTACGAGCAGTACTTC. Its protein product is CASSQEVILAVPYEQYF.